This TCR beta chain was observed in a study of blood T cell repertoires in COVID-19. Background on the study: Spain, Italy and the United States supplied samples that represented acute and convalescent COVID-19. T cells, B-cell-depleted T cells, or PBMCs provided the cDNA or gDNA that served as material.

Per the authors' pipeline: Cell counts per sample came from amplifying reference gene primers. Sequencing was performed with immunoSEQ multiplex PCR; in TCRdb, only in-frame clones are kept and a portion is missing. Clone size and the V and J calls come from that table; the DNA yielded D and trimming. Among 13,000 or so clones listed, about 76% were seen once. This clone was seen once. The source is a woman of 80 years or more with acute or convalescent COVID-19. Sequencing was carried out using peripheral blood.

The chain's CDR3 is CAAAPLAVTDTQYF. Written as DNA, the CDR3 is TGTGCCGCCGCCCCGCTAGCGGTCACAGATACGCAGTATTTT. The V and J genes are TRBV7-9 and TRBJ2-3; 7 bases map to TRBD2. Germline values: CDR1 SEHNR, CDR2 FQNEAQ (reference sequence). V was clipped by 11 bases and J by 2 bases; unmatched bases: 10. The CDR3 is made up of 14 amino acids.